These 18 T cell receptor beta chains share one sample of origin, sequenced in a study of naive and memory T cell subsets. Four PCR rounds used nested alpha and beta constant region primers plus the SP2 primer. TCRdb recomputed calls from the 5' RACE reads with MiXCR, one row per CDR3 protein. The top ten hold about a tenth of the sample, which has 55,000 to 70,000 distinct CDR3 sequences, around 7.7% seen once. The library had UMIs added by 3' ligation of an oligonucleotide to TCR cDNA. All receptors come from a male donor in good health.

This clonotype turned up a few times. The CDR3 DNA reads as TGTGCCAGCAGTTATGATTGGTCCTACGAGCAGTACTTC. This encodes CASSYDWSYEQYF. The chain carries TRBV6-1 and TRBJ2-7; no clear D gene. Deletions cut 5 bases from V and 1 base from J, with 9 bases between. There are 13 residues in the CDR3. Per the germline V gene, CDR1 is MNHNS and CDR2 is SASEGT.

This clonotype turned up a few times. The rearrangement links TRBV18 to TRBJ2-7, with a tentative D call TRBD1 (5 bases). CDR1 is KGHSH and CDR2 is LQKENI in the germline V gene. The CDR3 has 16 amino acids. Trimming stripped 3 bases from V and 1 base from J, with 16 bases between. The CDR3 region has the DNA TGTGCCAGCTCACCCCAGGGAAGCCGCGGTTCCTACGAGCAGTACTTC. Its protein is CASSPQGSRGSYEQYF.

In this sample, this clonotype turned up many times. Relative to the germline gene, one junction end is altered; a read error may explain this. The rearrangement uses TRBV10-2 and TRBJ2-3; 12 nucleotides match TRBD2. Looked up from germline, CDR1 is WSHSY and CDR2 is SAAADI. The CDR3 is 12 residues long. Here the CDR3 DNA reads TGCGCCAGCAGTCTAGCGGGAGGGCCTCAGGAATTT. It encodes CASSLAGGPQEF.

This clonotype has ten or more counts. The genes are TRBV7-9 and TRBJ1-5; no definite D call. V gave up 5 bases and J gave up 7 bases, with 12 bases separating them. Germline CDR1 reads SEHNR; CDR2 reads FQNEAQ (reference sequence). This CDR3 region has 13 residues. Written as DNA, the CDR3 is TGTGCCAGCAGCCGCGTCCTGGGGCAGCCCCAGCATTTT. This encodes CASSRVLGQPQHF.

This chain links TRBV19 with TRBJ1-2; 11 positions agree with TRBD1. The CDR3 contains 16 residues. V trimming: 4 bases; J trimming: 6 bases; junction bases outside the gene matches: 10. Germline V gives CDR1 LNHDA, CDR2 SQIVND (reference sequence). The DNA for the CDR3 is TGTGCCAGTAGTAGTGTGGGGACAGGGGGATTCGATGGCTACACCTTC. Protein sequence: CASSSVGTGGFDGYTF.

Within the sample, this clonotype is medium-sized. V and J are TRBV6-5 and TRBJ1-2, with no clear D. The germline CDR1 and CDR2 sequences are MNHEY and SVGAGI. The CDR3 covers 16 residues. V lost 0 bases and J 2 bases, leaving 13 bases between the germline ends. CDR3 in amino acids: CASSYSGFAANYGYTF. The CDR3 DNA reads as TGTGCCAGCAGTTACTCGGGATTCGCAGCAAACTATGGCTACACCTTC.

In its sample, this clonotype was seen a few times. As DNA, the CDR3 is TGCAGTGCTAGAAGTCCTGTCGGGGGGAAAGAGACCCAGTACTTC. It is translated as CSARSPVGGKETQYF. The V call is TRBV20-1, the J call TRBJ2-5, with 7 bases aligning to TRBD2. CDR1 is DFQATT, CDR2 SNEGSKA, per germline (reference sequence). Germline trimming cut 2 bases from V and 3 bases from J; bases unmatched to any gene: 9. The CDR3 runs to 15 residues.

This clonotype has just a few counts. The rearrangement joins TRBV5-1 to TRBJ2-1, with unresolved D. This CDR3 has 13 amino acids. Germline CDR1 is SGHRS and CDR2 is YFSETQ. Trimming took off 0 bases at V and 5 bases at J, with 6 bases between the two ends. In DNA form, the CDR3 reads TGCGCCAGCAGCTTGGACCCCAACAATGAGCAGTTCTTC. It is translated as CASSLDPNNEQFF.

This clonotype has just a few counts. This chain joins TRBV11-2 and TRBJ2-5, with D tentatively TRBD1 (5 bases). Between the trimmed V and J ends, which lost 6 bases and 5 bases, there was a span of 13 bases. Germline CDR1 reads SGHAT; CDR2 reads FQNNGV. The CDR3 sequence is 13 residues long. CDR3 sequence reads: CASRKGEGETQYF. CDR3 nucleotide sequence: TGTGCCAGCAGAAAAGGGGAAGGGGAGACCCAGTACTTC.

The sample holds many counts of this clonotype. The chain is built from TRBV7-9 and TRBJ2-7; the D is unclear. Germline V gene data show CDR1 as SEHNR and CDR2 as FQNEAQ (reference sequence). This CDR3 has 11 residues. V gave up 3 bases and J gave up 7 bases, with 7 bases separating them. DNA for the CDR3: TGTGCCAGCAGCTTCACTTTAGAGCAGTACTTC. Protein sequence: CASSFTLEQYF. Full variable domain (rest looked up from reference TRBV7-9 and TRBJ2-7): DTGVSQNPRHKITKRGQNVTFRCDPISEHNRLYWYRQTLGQGPEFLTYFQNEAQLEKSRLLSDRFSAERPKGSFSTLEIQRTEQGDSAMYLCASSFTLEQYFGPGTRLTVT.

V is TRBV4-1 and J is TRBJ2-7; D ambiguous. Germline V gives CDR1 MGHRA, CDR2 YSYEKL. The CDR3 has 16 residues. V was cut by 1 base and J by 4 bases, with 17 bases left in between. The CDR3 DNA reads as TGCGCCAGCAGCCAAGCGCGGTTAGTGAAGGGATACGAGCAGTACTTC. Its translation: CASSQARLVKGYEQYF.

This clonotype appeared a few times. DNA of the CDR3: TGTGCCAGCAACCGGCGCCTCTACAATGAGCAGTTCTTC. Residues: CASNRRLYNEQFF. This chain uses TRBV12-3 or TRBV12-4 with TRBJ2-1; D ambiguous. This CDR3 region has 13 residues. V was cut by 7 bases and J by 3 bases, with 10 bases left in between.

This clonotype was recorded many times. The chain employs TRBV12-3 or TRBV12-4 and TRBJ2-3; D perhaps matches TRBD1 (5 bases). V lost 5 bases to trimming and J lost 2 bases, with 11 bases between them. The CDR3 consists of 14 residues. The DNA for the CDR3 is TGTGCCAGCAGTCCGACGACAGTCACAGATACGCAGTATTTT. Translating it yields CASSPTTVTDTQYF.

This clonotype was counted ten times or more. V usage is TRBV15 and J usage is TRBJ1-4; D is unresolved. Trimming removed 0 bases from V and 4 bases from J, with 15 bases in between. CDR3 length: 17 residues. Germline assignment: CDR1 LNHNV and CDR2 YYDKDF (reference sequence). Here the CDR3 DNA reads TGTGCCACCAGCAGAGATCCCGGGGATTGGGGTAATGAAAAACTGTTTTTT. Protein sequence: CATSRDPGDWGNEKLFF.

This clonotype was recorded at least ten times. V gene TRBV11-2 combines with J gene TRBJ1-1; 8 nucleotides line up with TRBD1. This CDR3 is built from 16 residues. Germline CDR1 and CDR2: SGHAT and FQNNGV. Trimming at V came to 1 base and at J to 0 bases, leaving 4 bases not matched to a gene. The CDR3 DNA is TGTGCCAGCAGCTTAGGACGGGACAGGTTGAACACTGAAGCTTTCTTT. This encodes CASSLGRDRLNTEAFF.

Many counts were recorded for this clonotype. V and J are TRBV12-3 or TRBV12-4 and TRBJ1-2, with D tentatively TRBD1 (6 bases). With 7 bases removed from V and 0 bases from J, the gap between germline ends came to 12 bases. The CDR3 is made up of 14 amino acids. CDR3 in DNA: TGTGCCAGCAACCGGGACACAACTAACTATGGCTACACCTTC. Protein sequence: CASNRDTTNYGYTF.

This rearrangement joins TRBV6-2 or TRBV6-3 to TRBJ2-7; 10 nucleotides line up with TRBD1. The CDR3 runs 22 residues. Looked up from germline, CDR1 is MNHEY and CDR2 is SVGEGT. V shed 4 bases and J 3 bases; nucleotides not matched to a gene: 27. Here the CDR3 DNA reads TGTGCCAGCAGTTTAGGGACAGGGGATCCTAGCTCCTACGAGCAGGGATACTACGAGCAGTACTTC. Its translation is CASSLGTGDPSSYEQGYYEQYF.

In nucleotides, the CDR3 is TGTGCCAGCAGCCTACCGGGGCAGACCGACGAGACCCAGTACTTC. Translated, it gives CASSLPGQTDETQYF. The chain combines TRBV3-1 with TRBJ2-5; D assignment may be TRBD1 or TRBD2 (5 bases each). Germline V CDR1 and CDR2: LGHDT, YNNKEL (reference sequence). V was pared by 4 bases and J by 5 bases, with 17 bases between. The CDR3 contains 15 residues.